Listed here are 21 T cell receptor beta chains from one sample, sequenced in a study of immune cell composition in non-small cell lung cancer. Data came from immunoSEQ multiplex PCR; TCRdb stores just in-frame clones and leaves some out. This table holds 1,500 to 2,000 clones, 70% found once. Normal lung sampling was at least 3 cm from the tumour, as distant as possible. Sequencing input: non-adjacent lung tissue. Receptor source: a human donor with non-small cell lung cancer.

The chain combines TRBV30 with TRBJ1-6, with unresolved D. The CDR3 spans 15 residues. Trimming took off 0 bases at V and 10 bases at J, with 16 bases between the two ends. From germline, CDR1 is GTSNPN and CDR2 SVGIG (reference sequence). The CDR3 loop is CAWSVPGGGRSPLHF. In DNA, the CDR3 is TGTGCCTGGAGTGTACCCGGAGGCGGAAGATCACCCCTCCACTTT.

V gene TRBV19 combines with J gene TRBJ2-7; 10 nucleotides align to TRBD2. The CDR3 extends over 15 amino acids. V gave up 5 bases and J gave up 6 bases; unmatched junction bases: 10. Germline assignment: CDR1 LNHDA and CDR2 SQIVND (reference sequence). CDR3 loop: CASSPGPSGGGEQYF. CDR3 nucleotides: TGTGCCAGTAGTCCCGGCCCTAGCGGGGGAGGCGAGCAGTACTTC. Filled out from reference TRBV19 and TRBJ2-7, the complete variable domain reads DGGITQSPKYLFRKEGQNVTLSCEQNLNHDAMYWYRQDPGQGLRLIYYSQIVNDFQKGDIAEGYSVSREKKESFPLTVTSAQKNPTAFYLCASSPGPSGGGEQYFGPGTRLTVT.

V is TRBV6-1 and J is TRBJ2-7, with 9 nucleotides matching TRBD1. Germline V CDR1 and CDR2: MNHNS, SASEGT. V lost 6 bases to trimming and J lost 3 bases; unmatched junction nucleotides: 9. This CDR3 is built from 15 residues. The CDR3 sequence is CASRILGQGIYEQYF. CDR3 sequence (DNA): TGTGCCAGCAGGATTCTGGGACAGGGTATCTACGAGCAGTACTTC.

This clone was detected only once. The chain links TRBV5-6 to TRBJ2-7; no clear D. V lost 4 bases, J lost 0 bases, and 11 bases lay in between. Per the germline V gene, CDR1 is SGHDT and CDR2 is YYEEEE. The CDR3 extends over 14 amino acids. The CDR3 region has the DNA TGTGCCAGCAGCGAGCTACCTCTCTCCTACGAGCAGTACTTC. Translation: CASSELPLSYEQYF.

Concerning this clone itself: Other DNA variants within this sample encode the same CDR3. This sequence joins TRBV15 and TRBJ2-1; D is perhaps TRBD1 (6 bases). V was pared by 5 bases and J by 9 bases, with 11 bases between. The CDR3 is 12 residues long. Germline-derived CDR1 and CDR2 are LNHNV and YYDKDF (reference sequence). In DNA, the CDR3 is TGTGCCACCAGCCCCAGGGGTGGTGAGCAGTTCTTC. It specifies CATSPRGGEQFF. The variable domain in full, completed from reference TRBV15 and TRBJ2-1, reads DAMVIQNPRYQVTQFGKPVTLSCSQTLNHNVMYWYQQKSSQAPKLLFHYYDKDFNNEADTPDNFQSRRPNTSFCFLDIRSPGLGDTAMYLCATSPRGGEQFFGPGTRLTVL.

The chain uses TRBV5-6 and TRBJ2-5, with 14 bases that match TRBD2. The CDR3 covers 16 residues. CDR1 is SGHDT, CDR2 YYEEEE, per germline. The J segment lost 5 bases and the V segment lost 3 bases, leaving 6 bases of the junction unmatched. The CDR3 bases are TGTGCCAGCAGCTCCGGACTAGCGGGGGGTTGGGAGACCCAGTACTTC. It codes for CASSSGLAGGWETQYF.

The V and J genes are TRBV29-1 and TRBJ2-5; 7 bases map to TRBD2. CDR1 is SQVTM, CDR2 ANQGSEA, per germline. J was trimmed by 2 bases and V by 5 bases; bases with no gene match: 5. This CDR3 comprises 13 residues. CDR3 sequence reads: CSVRGGGQETQYF. DNA of the CDR3: TGCAGCGTTCGAGGCGGGGGACAAGAGACCCAGTACTTC.

V gene TRBV10-3 combines with J gene TRBJ2-7; TRBD2 is a possible D gene (7 bases). V was trimmed by 3 bases and J by 5 bases, leaving 17 bases between them. CDR1 ENHRY and CDR2 SYGVKD come from the germline V gene. The CDR3 sequence is 15 residues long. The CDR3 region is CAISEETRGGDEQYF. CDR3 sequence (DNA): TGTGCCATCAGTGAAGAAACGAGGGGGGGGGACGAGCAGTACTTC.

This chain uses TRBV2 with TRBJ2-3; TRBD1 matches at 8 bases. The CDR3 sequence is 15 residues long. The V gene end was trimmed by 10 bases and the J gene end by 3 bases; junction bases not matched to a gene: 12. CDR1 and CDR2 from the germline V gene are SNHLY and FYNNEI. CDR3 DNA sequence: TGTGCCATCCATTCCCCGGACAGGGCGACAGATACGCAGTATTTT. It codes for CAIHSPDRATDTQYF.

This clone was observed a few times. The chain employs TRBV5-1 and TRBJ2-7, with D possibly TRBD1 on 5 matching bases. V lost 0 bases to trimming and J lost 0 bases, with 7 bases between them. Germline CDR1 reads SGHRS; CDR2 reads YFSETQ. The CDR3 sequence is 14 residues long. CDR3 region: CASSLATDSYEQYF. The CDR3 DNA follows: TGCGCCAGCAGCTTGGCGACAGACTCCTACGAGCAGTACTTC.

The rearrangement links TRBV7-9 to TRBJ2-2, with 9 bases fitting TRBD1. The CDR3 extends over 15 amino acids. V shed 5 bases and J 5 bases; nucleotides not matched to a gene: 6. Germline loops: CDR1 SEHNR, CDR2 FQNEAQ (reference sequence). CDR3 bases: TGTGCCAGCAGCCCGGACAGGGGTCCAACCGGGGAGCTGTTTTTT. This sequence encodes CASSPDRGPTGELFF.

V gene TRBV10-1 combines with J gene TRBJ1-6; tentative D call: TRBD1 (5 bases). Germline CDR1 and CDR2: WNHNN and SYGVQD (reference sequence). The CDR3 spans 13 residues. Trimming stripped 6 bases from V and 7 bases from J, with 10 bases between. In nucleotides, the CDR3 is TGCGCCAGCAGCGGGGGGGGAAATTCACCCCTCCACTTT. It codes for CASSGGGNSPLHF.

The chain employs TRBV2 and TRBJ2-7, with D possibly matching TRBD2 (5 bases). The germline V and J ends were trimmed by 3 bases and 3 bases, with 12 bases remaining between them. The CDR3 runs 14 residues. Germline V gives CDR1 SNHLY, CDR2 FYNNEI. The CDR3 sequence is CASSDRRVLYEQYF. CDR3 bases: TGTGCCAGCAGTGACCGGCGGGTCCTCTACGAGCAGTACTTC. Full variable domain (remainder filled in from reference TRBV2 and TRBJ2-7): EPEVTQTPSHQVTQMGQEVILRCVPISNHLYFYWYRQILGQKVEFLVSFYNNEISEKSEIFDDQFSVERPDGSNFTLKIRSTKLEDSAMYFCASSDRRVLYEQYFGPGTRLTVT.

The genes are TRBV5-1 and TRBJ2-5, with 15 bases that match TRBD2. CDR1 is SGHRS and CDR2 is YFSETQ in the germline V gene. The CDR3 consists of 18 residues. After removal of 4 bases from V and 5 bases from J, the junction contained 12 bases not matched to a gene. CDR3 in DNA: TGCGCCAGCAGCCCCGGACTAGCGGGGGGGCCTTTCGAGGAGACCCAGTACTTC. Its translation is CASSPGLAGGPFEETQYF.

V and J are TRBV22-1 and TRBJ1-2. TRBV22-1 is a known pseudogene. The length of the CDR3 is 16 residues. CDR3: CPGSFYEARKTYGYTF. Written as DNA, the CDR3 is TGTCCTGGGAGCTTTTATGAAGCGAGAAAGACCTATGGCTACACCTTC.

This chain joins TRBV5-1 and TRBJ2-2; 9 positions agree with TRBD1. CDR3 length equals 19 residues. The germline V gene has CDR1 SGHRS and CDR2 YFSETQ. Germline trimming cut 3 bases from V and 5 bases from J; bases unmatched to any gene: 17. The CDR3 is CASSSLGQGRGIKTGELFF. Here the CDR3 DNA reads TGCGCCAGCAGCTCCCTCGGACAGGGGCGAGGTATTAAGACCGGGGAGCTGTTTTTT.

This clone came up a few times. The genes are TRBV7-8 and TRBJ1-3; D is unclear. Trimming removed 1 base at V and 2 bases at J, with 6 bases between. The CDR3 has 14 residues. The germline V gene encodes CDR1 SGHVS and CDR2 FQNEAQ. CDR3: CASSLDSTGNTIYF. The CDR3 nucleotides are TGTGCCAGCAGCTTAGACAGCACTGGAAACACCATATATTTT.

The rearrangement links TRBV5-5 to TRBJ1-2; 8 bases align to TRBD1. CDR1 and CDR2 (germline): SGHKS, YYEKEE (reference sequence). CDR3 length: 15 amino acids. J lost 5 bases, V lost 3 bases, and 9 bases had no gene match. DNA for the CDR3: TGTGCCAGCAGCTCACACCTGACAGGGGAGTATGGCTACACCTTC. This codes for CASSSHLTGEYGYTF.

This clone was found once. The chain employs TRBV6-5 and TRBJ1-2, with D perhaps TRBD1 (5 bases). CDR1 MNHEY and CDR2 SVGAGI come from the germline V gene. V was shortened by 4 bases and J by 3 bases, with 18 bases between the two germline ends. The CDR3 runs 16 residues. The CDR3 region has the DNA TGTGCCAGCAGTTCCCACTCCGGGGGTACGGACTATGGCTACACCTTC. It codes for CASSSHSGGTDYGYTF.

This chain's CDR3 is CASTIGNSEAFF. CDR3 coding DNA: TGTGCCAGCACCATCGGTAACTCTGAAGCTTTCTTT. The chain joins TRBV6-1 to TRBJ1-1, with unresolved D. V shed 7 bases and J shed 6 bases, with 12 bases lying between them. The length of the CDR3 is 12 residues. Germline assignment: CDR1 MNHNS and CDR2 SASEGT.

The chain is built from TRBV28 and TRBJ1-5, with D unresolved. The V gene's germline CDR1 is MDHEN and CDR2 SYDVKM. The V gene lost 5 bases and the J gene lost 7 bases, with 21 bases spanning the gap. The CDR3 extends over 16 amino acids. CDR3 nucleotides: TGTGCCAGCAGTCCCGCCGGGGAGGGTGTGGGACAGCCCCAGCATTTT. Translation: CASSPAGEGVGQPQHF. The whole variable domain, filled in from reference TRBV28 and TRBJ1-5, reads DVKVTQSSRYLVKRTGEKVFLECVQDMDHENMFWYRQDPGLGLRLIYFSYDVKMKEKGDIPEGYSVSREKKERFSLILESASTNQTSMYLCASSPAGEGVGQPQHFGDGTRLSIL.